Included here is one TCR beta chain sequence, with context. This record belongs to a study of T cell responses to AZD1222 COVID-19 vaccine. V shed 2 bases and J shed 0 bases, with 8 bases lying between them. Germline CDR1 is PRHDT and CDR2 is FYEKMQ (reference sequence). The CDR3 runs to 16 residues. Sequenced by immunoSEQ multiplex PCR; TCRdb stores in-frame clones only, minus some. Among about 120,000 clones listed, over 80% were seen once. The receptor was isolated from an adult who received the AZD1222 COVID-19 vaccine. Sequencing used peripheral blood, obtained 28 days after the second AZD1222 dose. The chain uses TRBV13 and TRBJ2-6, with D hard to call. The CDR3 is CASSLRYPSGANVLTF. Written as DNA, the CDR3 is TGTGCCAGCAGCTTAAGGTACCCCTCTGGGGCCAACGTCCTGACTTTC.